Below, 23 T cell receptor beta chains from the same sample are listed, as sequenced in a study of T cells in localized non-small cell lung cancer. The data were produced by immunoSEQ multiplex PCR, yet TCRdb's version contains in-frame clones alone and is incomplete. The sample lists roughly 77,000 clones, approximately 90% occurring once. Sequences were derived from peripheral blood, sampled before any cancer treatment. All receptors derive from a woman aged 35 to 70 with stage I squamous cell lung carcinoma.

The genes are TRBV7-9 and TRBJ2-1; D gene unclear. Trimming shortened V by 2 bases and J by 7 bases, and 6 bases separated the two germline ends. Germline V lookup: CDR1 SEHNR, CDR2 FQNEAQ (reference sequence). The CDR3 runs to 12 residues. The CDR3 loop reads CASSLPVNEQFF. CDR3 coding DNA: TGTGCCAGCAGCTTACCGGTGAATGAGCAGTTCTTC.

This chain links TRBV5-6 with TRBJ2-2; weak D call: TRBD2 (5 bases). The CDR3 is made up of 14 amino acids. V lost 4 bases and J 2 bases, leaving 9 bases between the germline ends. Looked up from germline, CDR1 is SGHDT and CDR2 is YYEEEE. The CDR3 loop reads CASSADSNTGELFF. The CDR3 DNA sequence: TGTGCCAGCAGCGCGGACTCCAACACCGGGGAGCTGTTTTTT.

The CDR3 DNA reads TGTGCCAGCAGCCCAGACAGTACTGGAAACACCATATATTTT. The encoded protein is CASSPDSTGNTIYF. The chain combines TRBV6-5 with TRBJ1-3, with D perhaps matching TRBD1 (5 bases). Trimming removed 6 bases at V and 2 bases at J, with 11 bases between. Looked up from germline, CDR1 is MNHEY and CDR2 is SVGAGI. There are 14 residues in the CDR3.

The chain employs TRBV12-5 and TRBJ2-7; 11 nucleotides align to TRBD1. CDR3 length: 15 amino acids. Germline V CDR1 and CDR2: LGHNT, FRNRAP. V was pared by 6 bases and J by 5 bases, with 9 bases of the junction left unmatched. Here the CDR3 reads CASGGRTGGFDEQYF. CDR3 DNA sequence: TGTGCTAGTGGGGGAAGGACAGGGGGCTTCGACGAGCAGTACTTC.

This sequence joins TRBV2 and TRBJ1-2; TRBD1 is a possible D gene (6 bases). The CDR3 is 12 residues long. From germline, CDR1 is SNHLY and CDR2 FYNNEI. V lost 7 bases to trimming and J lost 1 base, with 7 bases between them. CDR3: CASTDSNYGYTF. In nucleotides, the CDR3 is TGTGCCAGCACGGACAGTAACTATGGCTACACCTTC.

The genes are TRBV7-9 and TRBJ2-7; 10 bases line up with TRBD2. This CDR3 is 15 amino acids long. CDR1 is SEHNR and CDR2 is FQNEAQ in the germline V gene (reference sequence). The trim removed 3 bases at V and 5 bases at J, leaving 7 bases unmatched. The CDR3: CASSFQRGGFDEQYF. The CDR3 region has the DNA TGTGCCAGCAGCTTCCAGCGGGGGGGATTCGACGAGCAGTACTTC.

The V gene is TRBV9, the J gene TRBJ2-3; D possibly corresponds to TRBD2 (7 bases). The CDR3 is 14 amino acids. Germline V gene sequence: CDR1 SGDLS, CDR2 YYNGEE. V was pared by 4 bases and J by 6 bases, with 15 bases between. The CDR3 here is CASSQVAGADTQYF. The CDR3 coding sequence is TGTGCCAGCAGCCAAGTGGCGGGGGCGGATACGCAGTATTTT.

The chain has TRBV29-1 and TRBJ1-1; D is perhaps TRBD1 (5 bases). Trimming pared 7 bases from V and 3 bases from J, leaving 15 bases between. This CDR3 contains 13 residues. Germline CDR1 is SQVTM and CDR2 is ANQGSEA. The chain's CDR3 is CSASDWGDTEAFF. In DNA form, the CDR3 reads TGCAGCGCCTCGGACTGGGGGGACACTGAAGCTTTCTTT. The full variable domain, rest sourced from reference TRBV29-1 and TRBJ1-1, is SAVISQKPSRDICQRGTSLTIQCQVDSQVTMMFWYRQQPGQSLTLIATANQGSEATYESGFVIDKFPISRPNLTFSTLTVSNMSPEDSSIYLCSASDWGDTEAFFGQGTRLTVV.

The chain recombines TRBV28 with TRBJ1-4, with D possibly being TRBD1 (6 bases). Trimming removed 4 bases from V and 7 bases from J, with 25 bases in between. The CDR3 runs 18 residues. The germline V gene has CDR1 MDHEN and CDR2 SYDVKM. In DNA form, the CDR3 reads TGTGCCAGCAGTTCATGGGGGGCCGCCGTTCGACGGGGTGAAAAACTGTTTTTT. Translating it yields CASSSWGAAVRRGEKLFF.

V usage is TRBV29-1 and J usage is TRBJ2-7; weak D call: TRBD2 (7 bases). This CDR3 has 15 residues. Germline lookup yields CDR1 SQVTM and CDR2 ANQGSEA. The V and J ends lost 3 bases and 3 bases respectively, with 18 bases between them. CDR3 nucleotides: TGCAGCGTTGATGGCGAAAGGGGGGGAAGCTACGAGCAGTACTTC. Its translation: CSVDGERGGSYEQYF.

This clone is classed as large. The V and J genes are TRBV6-5 and TRBJ2-3, with 9 bases that match TRBD2. In germline, CDR1 is MNHEY, CDR2 SVGAGI. V lost 6 bases, J lost 4 bases, and 8 bases stayed unmatched. The CDR3 runs to 15 residues. The CDR3 sequence: CASSRAGGGPDTQYF. The CDR3 DNA reads TGTGCCAGCAGCCGAGCGGGGGGAGGTCCAGATACGCAGTATTTT.

The rearrangement joins TRBV6-5 to TRBJ1-1, with a tentative D call TRBD1 (6 bases). This CDR3 is 14 amino acids long. Germline-derived CDR1 and CDR2 are MNHEY and SVGAGI. Trimming left V 0 bases short and J 4 bases short, with 9 bases between. The CDR3, as DNA: TGTGCCAGCAGTTACTCAGGGGGAATCACTGAAGCTTTCTTT. Its protein is CASSYSGGITEAFF.

The chain links TRBV12-5 to TRBJ2-1; D not resolved. Germline V gives CDR1 LGHNT, CDR2 FRNRAP. Trimming took off 1 base at V and 9 bases at J, with 10 bases between the two ends. This CDR3 spans 13 amino acids. The CDR3 here is CASGLGRVAEQFF. CDR3 in DNA: TGTGCTAGTGGTTTGGGACGGGTCGCTGAGCAGTTCTTC.

CDR3 sequence: CASSRLQGNYGYTF. In DNA, the CDR3 is TGTGCCAGCAGCAGGTTACAGGGAAACTATGGCTACACCTTC. The chain joins TRBV7-9 to TRBJ1-2, with D maybe TRBD1 (6 bases). V lost 5 bases, J lost 2 bases, and 12 bases lay in between. Germline V gives CDR1 SEHNR, CDR2 FQNEAQ (reference sequence). CDR3 length: 14 residues.

This clone is a singleton in its sample. The V call is TRBV2, the J call TRBJ2-4, with D hard to call. The CDR3 spans 17 residues. Looked up from germline, CDR1 is SNHLY and CDR2 is FYNNEI. V lost 4 bases, J lost 0 bases, and 16 bases lay in between. CDR3 residues: CASSGQSTTLAKNIQYF. The CDR3, as DNA: TGTGCCAGCAGTGGACAATCGACAACTTTAGCCAAAAACATTCAGTACTTC.

This chain links TRBV7-8 with TRBJ2-1; perhaps TRBD1 as D (6 bases). The V end was cut by 6 bases, the J end by 16 bases, with 19 bases between. The CDR3 contains 12 residues. Germline values: CDR1 SGHVS, CDR2 FQNEAQ. DNA for the CDR3: TGTGCCAGCAGTCGACAGGCCGCTTGGGCTTTCTTC. Translated: CASSRQAAWAFF.

This clone has just a few counts. The chain links TRBV30 to TRBJ1-2; weak D call: TRBD1 (5 bases). The V gene lost 5 bases and the J gene lost 4 bases, with 11 bases spanning the gap. Looked up from germline, CDR1 is GTSNPN and CDR2 is SVGIG (reference sequence). This CDR3 is built from 12 residues. The CDR3 loop is CAWEGDFYGYTF. CDR3 in DNA: TGTGCCTGGGAAGGGGACTTCTATGGCTACACCTTC.

This clone was seen only once. The J gene is TRBJ2-3, the V gene TRBV19; D gene ambiguous. The CDR3 has 14 amino acids. Germline V gene sequence: CDR1 LNHDA, CDR2 SQIVND (reference sequence). V shed 5 bases and J shed 2 bases, with 11 bases lying between them. This chain's CDR3 is CASSSGRFTDTQYF. The CDR3 nucleotides read TGTGCCAGTAGTTCCGGCCGTTTCACAGATACGCAGTATTTT.

V is TRBV5-3 and J is TRBJ2-7, with 8 positions matching TRBD1. TRBV5-3 carries the ORF label, with uncertain function. The V segment lost 4 bases and the J segment 1 base; nucleotides outside the gene matches: 13. CDR3 length: 17 residues. In DNA, the CDR3 is TGTGCCAGAAGCCTCAGGGAGTTTGGACAGGGTTCCTACGAGCAGTACTTC. This gives the protein CARSLREFGQGSYEQYF.

The chain couples TRBV2 to TRBJ2-3, with unresolved D. This CDR3 spans 13 amino acids. V was clipped by 4 bases and J by 1 base, with 6 bases between them. Germline-derived CDR1 and CDR2 are SNHLY and FYNNEI. The CDR3 nucleotides are TGTGCCAGCAGTGCTACCGGCACAGATACGCAGTATTTT. It is translated as CASSATGTDTQYF.

This clone was seen once. V and J are TRBV10-2 and TRBJ1-2; maybe TRBD1 (6 bases). Trimming took 10 bases from V and 2 from J, leaving 14 bases between them. The CDR3 is made up of 13 amino acids. Looked up from germline, CDR1 is WSHSY and CDR2 is SAAADI. CDR3 sequence reads: CAILDRRNYGYTF. DNA of the CDR3: TGCGCCATCCTCGACAGGAGAAACTATGGCTACACCTTC.

The chain links TRBV10-3 to TRBJ2-7, with 9 bases fitting TRBD1. The CDR3 extends over 13 amino acids. Germline V gene lookup returns CDR1 ENHRY and CDR2 SYGVKD. With 11 bases clipped from V and 6 bases from J, the junction kept 11 bases outside the gene matches. The CDR3 loop is CAALGQGISEQYF. The CDR3 nucleotides are TGTGCCGCATTGGGACAGGGAATTTCCGAGCAGTACTTC.

This chain uses TRBV18 with TRBJ1-2; 12 bases are shared with TRBD1. There are 14 residues in the CDR3. V shed 3 bases, J shed 8 bases, and the junction held 4 bases outside the gene matches. Germline CDR1 KGHSH, CDR2 LQKENI. CDR3 amino acids: CASSPAGQGAGYTF. The DNA for the CDR3 is TGTGCCAGCTCACCTGCGGGACAGGGGGCCGGCTACACCTTC. The variable domain in full, with the rest retrieved from reference TRBV18 and TRBJ1-2, is NAGVMQNPRHLVRRRGQEARLRCSPMKGHSHVYWYRQLPEEGLKFMVYLQKENIIDESGMPKERFSAEFPKEGPSILRIQQVVRGDSAAYFCASSPAGQGAGYTFGSGTRLTVV.